The 26 T cell receptor beta chains presented below share a single source sample, sequenced in a study of T cell responses to AZD1222 COVID-19 vaccine. The assay was immunoSEQ multiplex PCR, and TCRdb's table has in-frame clones only and misses some. The sample holds approximately 130,000 clones; approximately 90% are singletons and the top ten take roughly 8.9%. Sample: peripheral blood, taken 28 days after the second AZD1222 dose. The origin of the receptors is an adult who received the AZD1222 COVID-19 vaccine.

In its sample, this clone was seen once. This chain links TRBV18 with TRBJ1-1; the D is unclear. Germline CDR1 and CDR2: KGHSH and LQKENI. The CDR3 length is 13 residues. Trimming removed 3 bases at V and 3 bases at J, with 8 bases between. CDR3 region: CASSPGVDTEAFF. The CDR3 DNA follows: TGTGCCAGCTCACCCGGGGTGGACACTGAAGCTTTCTTT.

The chain joins TRBV4-2 to TRBJ1-1; perhaps TRBD1 as D (6 bases). V was pared by 6 bases and J by 7 bases, with 12 bases between. Germline assignment: CDR1 LGHNA and CDR2 YNFKEQ. This CDR3 has 12 amino acids. The CDR3 DNA reads as TGTGCCAGCAGTGGACAGCGAAGTGAAGCTTTCTTT. It encodes CASSGQRSEAFF.

The gene calls are TRBV2 and TRBJ1-2; perhaps TRBD1 as D (6 bases). This CDR3 is built from 19 residues. Between the trimmed V and J ends, which lost 7 bases and 3 bases, there was a span of 30 bases. Per the germline V gene, CDR1 is SNHLY and CDR2 is FYNNEI. The CDR3 DNA sequence: TGTGCCAGCAAGGCCACCTTACTAGGACAGACGGAGTTTTACTATGGCTACACCTTC. Amino acid sequence: CASKATLLGQTEFYYGYTF. The whole variable domain, filled in from reference TRBV2 and TRBJ1-2, reads EPEVTQTPSHQVTQMGQEVILRCVPISNHLYFYWYRQILGQKVEFLVSFYNNEISEKSEIFDDQFSVERPDGSNFTLKIRSTKLEDSAMYFCASKATLLGQTEFYYGYTFGSGTRLTVV.

The chain couples TRBV24-1 to TRBJ2-1; 11 bases line up with TRBD2. The CDR3 extends over 17 amino acids. V shed 5 bases and J 3 bases; nucleotides not matched to a gene: 8. CDR1 KGHDR and CDR2 SFDVKD come from the germline V gene. CDR3 protein: CATSGGLAVFLYNEQFF. The CDR3 coding sequence is TGTGCCACCAGTGGGGGACTAGCGGTTTTCCTCTACAATGAGCAGTTCTTC.

This clone was picked up a small number of times. The chain has TRBV18 and TRBJ2-2, with a tentative D call TRBD1 (6 bases). Trimming removed 1 base at V and 7 bases at J, with 16 bases between. Germline CDR1 KGHSH, CDR2 LQKENI. The CDR3 is 16 residues long. The CDR3 reads CASSPRALQGDGELFF. CDR3 sequence (DNA): TGTGCCAGCTCACCACGGGCTCTACAGGGCGACGGGGAGCTGTTTTTT.

V usage is TRBV6-5 and J usage is TRBJ1-1; no definite D call. CDR1 is MNHEY, CDR2 SVGAGI, per germline. V was shortened by 5 bases and J by 12 bases, with 22 bases between the two germline ends. CDR3 length equals 14 residues. The CDR3 region is CASSLTQIPLMSFF. The CDR3 nucleotides are TGTGCCAGCAGTCTTACCCAGATTCCCCTGATGTCTTTCTTT.

The rearrangement uses TRBV2 and TRBJ1-2; TRBD1 matches 8 bases. Germline lookup yields CDR1 SNHLY and CDR2 FYNNEI. With 5 bases clipped from V and 3 bases from J, the junction kept 8 bases outside the gene matches. The CDR3 extends over 15 amino acids. CDR3 nucleotides: TGTGCCAGCAGTACGGACTCAGGGGGCGACTATGGCTACACCTTC. Amino acids: CASSTDSGGDYGYTF.

The CDR3 here is CASSWGSLTYEQYF. The CDR3 coding sequence is TGTGCCAGCAGTTGGGGGTCCCTTACCTACGAGCAGTACTTC. This chain joins TRBV7-2 and TRBJ2-7, with D perhaps assigned TRBD1 or TRBD2 (5 bases each). Trimming took 6 bases from V and 2 from J, leaving 14 bases between them. CDR3 length: 14 residues. Germline CDR1 SGHTA, CDR2 FQGNSA.

V usage is TRBV27 and J usage is TRBJ2-7; perhaps TRBD1 as D (5 bases). In germline, CDR1 is MNHEY, CDR2 SMNVEV (reference sequence). Trimming shortened V by 0 bases and J by 2 bases, and 14 bases separated the two germline ends. This CDR3 is built from 16 residues. The CDR3 is CASSLSPSGPAYEQYF. The CDR3 coding sequence is TGTGCCAGCAGTTTATCCCCTTCAGGGCCAGCCTACGAGCAGTACTTC.

The chain joins TRBV12-3 or TRBV12-4 to TRBJ1-1; D call uncertain. V lost 5 bases to trimming and J lost 3 bases, with 10 bases between them. The CDR3 is made up of 13 amino acids. In nucleotides, the CDR3 is TGTGCCAGCAGTCTGACAAGATACACTGAAGCTTTCTTT. Translated, it gives CASSLTRYTEAFF.

This clone was detected only a few times. The chain's CDR3 is CASSQDRGGEASPLHF. The CDR3 DNA reads as TGTGCCAGCAGCCAAGATCGAGGGGGGGAAGCTTCACCCCTCCACTTT. The V gene is TRBV14, the J gene TRBJ1-6; the D gene is possibly TRBD1 (6 bases). CDR1 SGHDN and CDR2 FVKESK come from the germline V gene. The ends were cut back, 0 bases at V and 9 bases at J, with 15 bases in the middle. The CDR3 length is 16 residues.

This clone was picked up one time. V and J are TRBV18 and TRBJ1-5; 7 nucleotides match TRBD1. The trim removed 0 bases at V and 1 base at J, leaving 0 bases unmatched. The CDR3 totals 15 residues. Germline CDR1 KGHSH, CDR2 LQKENI. CDR3: CASSPPTGSNQPQHF. CDR3 bases: TGTGCCAGCTCACCACCGACAGGGAGCAATCAGCCCCAGCATTTT.

The chain links TRBV7-9 to TRBJ1-1; 7 positions match TRBD1. CDR3 length equals 14 residues. J lost 4 bases, V lost 5 bases, and 7 bases had no gene match. Germline CDR1 is SEHNR and CDR2 is FQNEAQ (reference sequence). The CDR3 nucleotides are TGTGCCAGCAGCGCCCAACAGGGGAGCACTGAAGCTTTCTTT. Translating gives CASSAQQGSTEAFF.

This clone was recorded once. V and J are TRBV2 and TRBJ1-3, with a tentative D call TRBD1 (6 bases). Germline V CDR1 and CDR2: SNHLY, FYNNEI. CDR3 length equals 17 residues. Trimming left V 5 bases short and J 0 bases short, with 17 bases between. The CDR3 DNA is TGTGCCAGCAGTTTGACAGGCTTGCCCTACTCTGGAAACACCATATATTTT. The encoded protein is CASSLTGLPYSGNTIYF.

This rearrangement joins TRBV29-1 to TRBJ2-5, with D possibly matching TRBD2 (6 bases). This CDR3 contains 12 residues. CDR1 SQVTM and CDR2 ANQGSEA come from the germline V gene. The V gene lost 3 bases and the J gene lost 5 bases, with 10 bases spanning the gap. In DNA, the CDR3 is TGCAGCGTTGAGGTACTAGCTGAGACCCAGTACTTC. It codes for CSVEVLAETQYF.

Only one count was recorded for this clone. The chain has TRBV7-2 and TRBJ2-7, with D possibly called TRBD1 or TRBD2 (5 bases each). Germline CDR1 and CDR2: SGHTA and FQGNSA. The CDR3 extends over 15 amino acids. V was pared by 4 bases and J by 6 bases, with 19 bases between. This CDR3 is CASSSYYGGPAEQYF. CDR3 sequence (DNA): TGTGCCAGCAGCTCATACTATGGGGGACCGGCCGAGCAGTACTTC.

The V call is TRBV29-1, the J call TRBJ1-2; D possibly corresponds to TRBD1 (5 bases). In germline, CDR1 is SQVTM, CDR2 ANQGSEA. The CDR3 sequence is 13 residues long. Trimming left V 7 bases short and J 0 bases short, with 12 bases between. The chain's CDR3 is CSARRDSNYGYTF. The CDR3 DNA reads TGCAGCGCACGCAGGGACTCTAACTATGGCTACACCTTC.

In nucleotides, the CDR3 is TGTGCCAGCATTTGGCATTCCACAGATACGCAGTATTTT. It codes for CASIWHSTDTQYF. The chain joins TRBV6-5 to TRBJ2-3; D not resolved. This CDR3 has 13 residues. Trimming left V 7 bases short and J 2 bases short, with 10 bases between. The germline V gene encodes CDR1 MNHEY and CDR2 SVGAGI.

This clone was detected once. V usage is TRBV3-1 (or the pseudogene TRBV3-2) and J usage is TRBJ1-2; weak D call: TRBD1 (6 bases). In germline, CDR1 is LGHDT, CDR2 YNNKEL (reference sequence). The V gene lost 0 bases and the J gene lost 6 bases, with 8 bases spanning the gap. The CDR3 is made up of 13 amino acids. The CDR3 protein is CASSQDRGHGYTF. In DNA, the CDR3 is TGTGCCAGCAGCCAAGACAGGGGACATGGCTACACCTTC.

The CDR3 DNA reads TGTGCCAGCAGTTTAGTCGCGTTTGGAAACACCATATATTTT. This translates into CASSLVAFGNTIYF. V is TRBV27 and J is TRBJ1-3; D gene uncertain. The CDR3 has 14 amino acids. Per the germline V gene, CDR1 is MNHEY and CDR2 is SMNVEV (reference sequence). Trimming shortened V by 2 bases and J by 3 bases, and 8 bases separated the two germline ends.

The chain employs TRBV5-6 and TRBJ2-5, with TRBD1 matching 9 bases. Trimming removed 2 bases from V and 3 bases from J; junction bases left unmatched: 2. The CDR3 is made up of 14 amino acids. Germline V gives CDR1 SGHDT, CDR2 YYEEEE. The DNA of the CDR3 is TGTGCCAGCAGCTTACGGACAGGGGAAGAGACCCAGTACTTC. Protein: CASSLRTGEETQYF.

The genes are TRBV2 and TRBJ1-5; D gene ambiguous. The CDR3 covers 14 residues. The V gene lost 3 bases and the J gene lost 0 bases, with 6 bases spanning the gap. CDR1 and CDR2 (germline): SNHLY, FYNNEI. For the CDR3, the DNA is TGTGCCAGCAGTGAGATCAGTAGCAATCAGCCCCAGCATTTT. Its translation: CASSEISSNQPQHF. The variable domain in full, completed from reference TRBV2 and TRBJ1-5, reads EPEVTQTPSHQVTQMGQEVILRCVPISNHLYFYWYRQILGQKVEFLVSFYNNEISEKSEIFDDQFSVERPDGSNFTLKIRSTKLEDSAMYFCASSEISSNQPQHFGDGTRLSIL.

The gene calls are TRBV27 and TRBJ1-6; 7 bases are shared with TRBD1. Germline V gene data show CDR1 as MNHEY and CDR2 as SMNVEV (reference sequence). The J segment lost 6 bases and the V segment lost 7 bases, leaving 9 bases of the junction unmatched. CDR3 length: 15 amino acids. Written as DNA, the CDR3 is TGTGCCAGCACTTTCCAGGGGGTGGGTAATTCACCCCTCCACTTT. Its translation: CASTFQGVGNSPLHF.

The gene calls are TRBV18 and TRBJ2-3; no reliable D call. Between the trimmed V and J ends, which lost 2 bases and 6 bases, there was a span of 12 bases. Germline values: CDR1 KGHSH, CDR2 LQKENI. This CDR3 contains 14 residues. In DNA form, the CDR3 reads TGTGCCAGCTCACCAGCAAGTGGACGGGATACGCAGTATTTT. The encoded protein is CASSPASGRDTQYF.

V usage is TRBV7-8 and J usage is TRBJ2-1; 9 bases align to TRBD2. This CDR3 region has 15 residues. Trimming removed 5 bases from V and 3 bases from J; junction bases left unmatched: 5. The germline V gene encodes CDR1 SGHVS and CDR2 FQNEAQ. CDR3 amino acids: CASSALAGSYNEQFF. CDR3 in DNA: TGTGCCAGCAGCGCCCTAGCGGGGAGCTACAATGAGCAGTTCTTC. Complete variable domain (other parts from reference TRBV7-8 and TRBJ2-1): GAGVSQSPRYKVAKRGQDVALRCDPISGHVSLFWYQQALGQGPEFLTYFQNEAQLDKSGLPSDRFFAERPEGSVSTLKIQRTQQEDSAVYLCASSALAGSYNEQFFGPGTRLTVL.

The rearrangement joins TRBV6-2 or TRBV6-3 to TRBJ1-1; maybe TRBD1 (6 bases). V dropped 5 bases and J dropped 0 bases, with 13 bases sitting between them. The CDR3 runs to 15 residues. The germline gives CDR1 MNHEY, CDR2 SVGEGT. CDR3 protein: CASSPRQGMNTEAFF. In nucleotides, the CDR3 is TGTGCCAGCAGTCCCCGTCAGGGGATGAACACTGAAGCTTTCTTT.